These 23 T cell receptor beta chains originate from one sample sequenced in a study of blood T cell repertoires in COVID-19. TCRdb keeps only in-frame clones here, not all; method: immunoSEQ multiplex PCR. Seen here are roughly 58,000 clones, over 75% observed once, and the top ten hold 25% to 40%. Sequenced: peripheral blood. Every receptor here comes from a man in his 60s with COVID-19, enrolled during active disease.

The V call is TRBV20-1, the J call TRBJ2-5; unclear D gene. There are 11 residues in the CDR3. Trimming left V 5 bases short and J 3 bases short, with 7 bases between. Germline V gene data show CDR1 as DFQATT and CDR2 as SNEGSKA (reference sequence). CDR3 coding DNA: TGCAGTGCTTCACTAAAAGAGACCCAGTACTTC. Encoded protein: CSASLKETQYF.

The chain joins TRBV7-2 to TRBJ2-7, with D possibly being TRBD2 (5 bases). V was clipped by 3 bases and J by 3 bases, with 9 bases between them. Germline CDR1 and CDR2: SGHTA and FQGNSA. The CDR3 has 13 amino acids. DNA for the CDR3: TGTGCCAGCAGCTTCCGAGGGAACTACGAGCAGTACTTC. Its protein is CASSFRGNYEQYF. The entire variable domain, with the rest obtained from reference TRBV7-2 and TRBJ2-7, is as follows: GAGVSQSPSNKVTEKGKDVELRCDPISGHTALYWYRQSLGQGLEFLIYFQGNSAPDKSGLPSDRFSAERTGGSVSTLTIQRTQQEDSAVYLCASSFRGNYEQYFGPGTRLTVT.

This clone appeared once. The chain joins TRBV9 to TRBJ2-2, with 7 bases fitting TRBD2. CDR1 is SGDLS and CDR2 is YYNGEE in the germline V gene. This CDR3 has 15 residues. V shed 3 bases and J 7 bases; nucleotides not matched to a gene: 9. The CDR3 coding sequence is TGTGCCAGCAGCGCTCGACTAGCTGGGTACGGGGAGCTGTTTTTT. Translating gives CASSARLAGYGELFF.

This chain connects TRBV3-1 (or the pseudogene TRBV3-2) to TRBJ1-1, with 7 nucleotides matching TRBD1. The germline V gene has CDR1 LGHDT and CDR2 YNNKEL (reference sequence). V lost 4 bases to trimming and J lost 7 bases; unmatched junction nucleotides: 3. This CDR3 region has 12 residues. The CDR3 coding sequence is TGTGCCAGCAGCCTCCGGGACAGTGAAGCTTTCTTT. Its translation is CASSLRDSEAFF.

This chain joins TRBV3-1 (or the pseudogene TRBV3-2) and TRBJ1-5; TRBD1 is a possible D gene (6 bases). Per germline, CDR1 LGHDT and CDR2 YNNKEL (reference sequence). The germline V and J ends were trimmed by 1 base and 0 bases, with 13 bases remaining between them. The CDR3 extends over 17 amino acids. The CDR3 loop reads CASSQGPGARSNQPQHF. Here the CDR3 DNA reads TGTGCCAGCAGCCAAGGGCCAGGGGCACGTAGCAATCAGCCCCAGCATTTT.

The chain links TRBV19 to TRBJ2-5; 10 nucleotides align to TRBD2. V shed 3 bases, J shed 2 bases, and the junction held 9 bases outside the gene matches. This CDR3 has 17 amino acids. The germline V gene encodes CDR1 LNHDA and CDR2 SQIVND (reference sequence). The CDR3 DNA follows: TGTGCCAGTAGTATTGCTAGCGGGGGAGTGATTCAAGAGACCCAGTACTTC. Residues: CASSIASGGVIQETQYF. The variable domain in full, completed from reference TRBV19 and TRBJ2-5, reads DGGITQSPKYLFRKEGQNVTLSCEQNLNHDAMYWYRQDPGQGLRLIYYSQIVNDFQKGDIAEGYSVSREKKESFPLTVTSAQKNPTAFYLCASSIASGGVIQETQYFGPGTRLLVL.

V is TRBV27 and J is TRBJ2-7, with 9 bases that match TRBD1. Per germline, CDR1 MNHEY and CDR2 SMNVEV (reference sequence). The CDR3 is 12 amino acids. The V segment lost 9 bases and the J segment 3 bases; nucleotides outside the gene matches: 3. The CDR3 loop reads CASRTGVYEQYF. CDR3 in DNA: TGTGCCAGTCGGACAGGGGTCTACGAGCAGTACTTC.

With respect to this clone: A much larger clone lies a single base off, so this may be a read error. This sample also contains other DNA sequences that code for the same CDR3. The rearrangement joins TRBV3-1 (or the pseudogene TRBV3-2) to TRBJ2-7; no reliable D call. This CDR3 is 13 amino acids long. Germline V gives CDR1 LGHDT, CDR2 YNNKEL (reference sequence). The CDR3 protein is CASSQARSYEQYF. In nucleotides, the CDR3 is TGTGCCAGCAGCCAAGCCCGCTCCTACGAGCAATACTTC.

This rearrangement joins TRBV6-4 to TRBJ1-1; tentative D call: TRBD1 (6 bases). V lost 7 bases to trimming and J lost 9 bases, with 15 bases between them. CDR1 and CDR2 from the germline V gene are MRHNA and SNTAGT. This CDR3 is built from 12 residues. CDR3 in amino acids: CASILHRVKAFF. The CDR3 bases are TGTGCCAGCATACTCCACAGGGTCAAAGCTTTCTTT.

This clone was detected once. The chain recombines TRBV2 with TRBJ2-3; 8 nucleotides align to TRBD1. V trimming: 6 bases; J trimming: 4 bases; junction bases outside the gene matches: 6. Germline loops: CDR1 SNHLY, CDR2 FYNNEI. CDR3 size: 14 residues. CDR3 region: CASSVGQGSDTQYF. The CDR3, as DNA: TGTGCCAGCAGCGTTGGACAGGGTTCAGATACGCAGTATTTT. Full variable domain (missing parts from reference TRBV2 and TRBJ2-3): EPEVTQTPSHQVTQMGQEVILRCVPISNHLYFYWYRQILGQKVEFLVSFYNNEISEKSEIFDDQFSVERPDGSNFTLKIRSTKLEDSAMYFCASSVGQGSDTQYFGPGTRLTVL.

The chain links TRBV5-5 to TRBJ2-3; TRBD2 might be the D (5 bases). V lost 5 bases, J lost 0 bases, and 13 bases lay in between. The CDR3 is 15 amino acids. The germline V gene has CDR1 SGHKS and CDR2 YYEKEE (reference sequence). The CDR3 DNA is TGTGCCAGCAGAATAGCCGGGGTGAGCACAGATACGCAGTATTTT. Translation gives CASRIAGVSTDTQYF. The complete variable domain, with remaining parts taken from reference TRBV5-5 and TRBJ2-3, reads DAGVTQSPTHLIKTRGQQVTLRCSPISGHKSVSWYQQVLGQGPQFIFQYYEKEERGRGNFPDRFSARQFPNYSSELNVNALLLGDSALYLCASRIAGVSTDTQYFGPGTRLTVL.

The chain uses TRBV3-1 (or the pseudogene TRBV3-2) and TRBJ2-2; 10 positions match TRBD1. J lost 4 bases, V lost 4 bases, and 6 bases had no gene match. Germline V gene data show CDR1 as LGHDT and CDR2 as YNNKEL (reference sequence). This CDR3 has 16 amino acids. The CDR3 nucleotides are TGTGCCAGCAGCCGGAGACAGGGGGCTGGCACCGGGGAGCTGTTTTTT. This gives the protein CASSRRQGAGTGELFF.

This clone was seen a few times. The chain joins TRBV19 to TRBJ2-1; TRBD1 matches 7 bases. Trimming took 8 bases from V and 7 from J; bases not matched to a gene: 14. Germline lookup yields CDR1 LNHDA and CDR2 SQIVND (reference sequence). The CDR3 has 15 amino acids. In DNA form, the CDR3 reads TGTGCCAGTCGAGCTGACAGGGTCCCTTCGAATGAGCAGTTCTTC. Protein sequence: CASRADRVPSNEQFF.

The chain has TRBV6-2 or TRBV6-3 and TRBJ2-1, with 12 bases identical to TRBD2. CDR3 length equals 16 residues. Germline CDR1 reads MNHEY; CDR2 reads SVGEGT. J was trimmed by 6 bases and V by 5 bases; bases with no gene match: 8. CDR3 sequence: CASSPRTSGIPNEQFF. The CDR3 DNA sequence: TGTGCCAGCAGTCCCCGGACTAGCGGGATCCCCAATGAGCAGTTCTTC.

This clone came up once. CDR3 DNA sequence: TGCGCCAGCAGCTTGCGGGGGGTGGAAACAGATACGCAGTATTTT. It yields the protein CASSLRGVETDTQYF. The gene calls are TRBV5-1 and TRBJ2-3; 7 bases match TRBD2. The CDR3 runs to 15 residues. V lost 1 base, J lost 3 bases, and 5 bases stayed unmatched. The V gene's germline CDR1 is SGHRS and CDR2 YFSETQ.

The J gene is TRBJ1-1, the V gene TRBV7-2; 9 bases fit TRBD1. The CDR3 has 15 amino acids. Trimming removed 5 bases from V and 5 bases from J; junction bases left unmatched: 9. Germline CDR1 SGHTA, CDR2 FQGNSA. The CDR3 protein is CASSPSPGTGTEAFF. The CDR3 region has the DNA TGTGCCAGCAGCCCGAGTCCCGGGACAGGGACTGAAGCTTTCTTT.

The rearrangement links TRBV5-6 to TRBJ2-2; D is unclear. The CDR3 contains 16 residues. Germline CDR1 reads SGHDT; CDR2 reads YYEEEE. Trimming took off 4 bases at V and 5 bases at J, with 18 bases between the two ends. The CDR3 loop reads CASSRRSERSTGELFF. The CDR3 DNA reads as TGTGCCAGCAGCCGGAGATCGGAGCGTAGTACCGGGGAGCTGTTTTTT.

The chain has TRBV12-5 and TRBJ2-1; 11 positions match TRBD2. Germline V CDR1 and CDR2: LGHNT, FRNRAP. V was clipped by 2 bases and J by 3 bases; unmatched bases: 3. The CDR3 length is 16 residues. CDR3 region: CASGLPGTSGYNEQFF. CDR3 DNA sequence: TGTGCTAGTGGTTTGCCTGGGACTAGCGGCTACAATGAGCAGTTCTTC.

This chain connects TRBV6-5 to TRBJ1-3; possibly TRBD1 for D (5 bases). This CDR3 comprises 16 residues. V lost 2 bases to trimming and J lost 0 bases, with 11 bases between them. Germline V lookup: CDR1 MNHEY, CDR2 SVGAGI. CDR3 amino acids: CASSYTRATSGNTIYF. The CDR3 DNA reads as TGTGCCAGCAGTTACACCAGGGCTACCTCTGGAAACACCATATATTTT.

The chain carries TRBV6-2 or TRBV6-3 and TRBJ2-2; D unclear. The CDR3 is 15 residues long. Germline CDR1 reads MNHEY; CDR2 reads SVGEGT. With 5 bases removed from V and 4 bases from J, the gap between germline ends came to 14 bases. CDR3 nucleotide sequence: TGTGCCAGCAGTACCCCAACCCAAGCCACCGGGGAGCTGTTTTTT. Translating it yields CASSTPTQATGELFF.

The chain links TRBV5-1 to TRBJ1-2; 7 bases agree with TRBD1. Germline V gives CDR1 SGHRS, CDR2 YFSETQ. V was clipped by 0 bases and J by 8 bases; unmatched bases: 7. The CDR3 length is 14 residues. The CDR3: CASSLGQGPFGYTF. The CDR3 DNA sequence: TGCGCCAGCAGCTTGGGACAGGGCCCTTTCGGCTACACCTTC.

The chain couples TRBV5-4 to TRBJ1-1; D gene uncertain. Germline V gives CDR1 SGHNT, CDR2 YYREEE (reference sequence). This CDR3 contains 14 residues. V shed 4 bases and J shed 0 bases, with 10 bases lying between them. As DNA, the CDR3 is TGTGCCAGCAGCACGGGGAGTTTGAACACTGAAGCTTTCTTT. This translates into CASSTGSLNTEAFF.

The rearrangement links TRBV19 to TRBJ2-1, with a possible D match to TRBD2 (7 bases). This CDR3 has 13 residues. Germline-derived CDR1 and CDR2 are LNHDA and SQIVND (reference sequence). The V and J ends lost 3 bases and 6 bases respectively, with 9 bases between them. DNA of the CDR3: TGTGCCAGTAGTATGGGAGGGGGCAATGAGCAGTTCTTC. Its translation: CASSMGGGNEQFF.